This passage covers 21 T cell receptor beta chains from one sample sequenced in a study of blood T cell repertoires in COVID-19 (dated by TCRdb to about 2020). Library preparation was by the immunoSEQ multiplex PCR assay. TCRdb re-hosts the immuneACCESS table, in-frame sequences only. Its copies lack some clones; in the studies checked, an unresolved V gene accounts for under half of them, and the cause for the rest is not known. Present in this sample are 99,000 or so clones, about 76% of which were seen just once. The ten largest clones capture just under 20% of the sample. Sequenced: peripheral blood. The receptors were sampled from a woman in her sixties or seventies with acute or convalescent COVID-19.

The rearrangement uses TRBV20-1 and TRBJ2-7; 9 nucleotides agree with TRBD2. The V and J ends lost 3 bases and 2 bases, in that order; junction bases with no gene match: 8. The germline V gene encodes CDR1 DFQATT and CDR2 SNEGSKA (reference sequence). The CDR3 spans 15 residues. The DNA of the CDR3 is TGCAGTGCTAGTTTACGCGGGGGGGGAGCCTACGAGCAGTACTTC. Encoded protein: CSASLRGGGAYEQYF.

V is TRBV5-6 and J is TRBJ2-7; TRBD1 agrees at 9 bases. The germline V gene encodes CDR1 SGHDT and CDR2 YYEEEE. The CDR3 sequence is 14 residues long. Trimming at V came to 3 bases and at J to 5 bases, leaving 6 bases not matched to a gene. The CDR3 is CASSSGTGGHEQYF. DNA of the CDR3: TGTGCCAGCAGCTCGGGCACAGGGGGCCACGAGCAGTACTTC.

As to this clone: Possible read error: a much larger clone is one base away. Other DNA variants within this sample encode the same CDR3. V and J are TRBV5-8 and TRBJ2-3; TRBD1 agrees at 7 bases. Germline values: CDR1 SGHTS, CDR2 YDEGEE. Trimming removed 3 bases from V and 4 bases from J; junction bases left unmatched: 11. The CDR3 contains 16 residues. As DNA, the CDR3 is TGTGCCAGCAGCTCCCCACAGACAGGGTCGGCAGATACGCAGTATTTT. Its protein product is CASSSPQTGSADTQYF.

This clone was picked up one time. The rearrangement joins TRBV5-5 to TRBJ1-3; no clear D gene. This CDR3 is built from 14 residues. Looked up from germline, CDR1 is SGHKS and CDR2 is YYEKEE (reference sequence). V was clipped by 6 bases and J by 0 bases, with 10 bases between them. The CDR3, as DNA: TGTGCCAGCACCTCGGAGTCCTCTGGAAACACCATATATTTT. Its protein product is CASTSESSGNTIYF. The full variable domain, with the rest looked up from reference TRBV5-5 and TRBJ1-3, is DAGVTQSPTHLIKTRGQQVTLRCSPISGHKSVSWYQQVLGQGPQFIFQYYEKEERGRGNFPDRFSARQFPNYSSELNVNALLLGDSALYLCASTSESSGNTIYFGEGSWLTVV.

CDR3 protein: CASSRTGRLDQPQHF. In DNA, the CDR3 is TGTGCCAGCAGCCGGACAGGGCGGTTGGATCAGCCCCAGCATTTT. The chain combines TRBV11-3 with TRBJ1-5; TRBD1 matches 8 bases. Per the germline V gene, CDR1 is SGHNT and CDR2 is YENEEA. V shed 5 bases and J 5 bases; nucleotides not matched to a gene: 8. This CDR3 region has 15 residues.

This clone was counted only a few times. This chain links TRBV27 with TRBJ1-2; D might be TRBD1 (5 bases). The germline V gene has CDR1 MNHEY and CDR2 SMNVEV (reference sequence). CDR3 length: 15 amino acids. Trimming pared 6 bases from V and 3 bases from J, leaving 17 bases between. The CDR3 reads CASSPGQGNHYGYTF. The CDR3 nucleotides read TGTGCCAGCAGCCCTGGGCAGGGAAATCACTATGGCTACACCTTC.

V and J are TRBV6-2 or TRBV6-3 and TRBJ2-1; 11 bases line up with TRBD2. Germline CDR1 is MNHEY and CDR2 is SVGEGT. The V and J ends lost 5 bases and 4 bases, in that order; junction bases with no gene match: 4. This CDR3 is 15 amino acids long. The CDR3 loop is CASSHSGGAYNEQFF. For the CDR3, the DNA is TGTGCCAGCAGTCATAGCGGGGGGGCTTACAATGAGCAGTTCTTC.

This clone turned up a few times. V gene TRBV6-4 combines with J gene TRBJ2-1; a weak D match, TRBD2 (7 bases). CDR3 length equals 18 residues. Germline loops: CDR1 MRHNA, CDR2 SNTAGT. The V gene lost 3 bases and the J gene lost 5 bases, with 23 bases spanning the gap. CDR3 in amino acids: CASSEGKWGGIRHNEQFF. The CDR3 DNA reads as TGTGCCAGCAGTGAGGGAAAGTGGGGGGGCATTCGACACAATGAGCAGTTCTTC.

The rearrangement joins TRBV7-8 to TRBJ1-6; tentatively, D is TRBD1 (6 bases). The V end was cut by 2 bases, the J end by 7 bases, with 9 bases between. This CDR3 is 14 amino acids long. The germline CDR1 and CDR2 sequences are SGHVS and FQNEAQ. The CDR3 sequence: CASSLKDRNSPLHF. The CDR3 region has the DNA TGTGCCAGCAGCTTAAAGGACAGAAATTCACCCCTCCACTTT. Looking up the rest from reference TRBV7-8 and TRBJ1-6 gives the full variable domain: GAGVSQSPRYKVAKRGQDVALRCDPISGHVSLFWYQQALGQGPEFLTYFQNEAQLDKSGLPSDRFFAERPEGSVSTLKIQRTQQEDSAVYLCASSLKDRNSPLHFGNGTRLTVT.

J is TRBJ1-4 and V is TRBV9, with 9 bases identical to TRBD1. Germline lookup yields CDR1 SGDLS and CDR2 YYNGEE. V shed 1 base and J 8 bases; nucleotides not matched to a gene: 9. The CDR3 extends over 16 amino acids. The CDR3 sequence: CASSVSQGQGPEKLFF. The CDR3 DNA sequence: TGTGCCAGCAGCGTATCCCAGGGACAGGGTCCCGAAAAACTGTTTTTT.

The chain links TRBV4-1 to TRBJ1-6, with 7 bases matching TRBD1. V dropped 4 bases and J dropped 4; count of bases not matched to a gene: 7. CDR3 length equals 16 residues. CDR1 MGHRA and CDR2 YSYEKL come from the germline V gene. The DNA of the CDR3 is TGCGCCAGCAGCCCCGGGACAGAGGGTTATAATTCACCCCTCCACTTT. This translates into CASSPGTEGYNSPLHF.

V gene TRBV13 combines with J gene TRBJ1-2, with D perhaps matching TRBD1 (6 bases). The CDR3 is 13 amino acids. Germline CDR1 PRHDT, CDR2 FYEKMQ (reference sequence). V was pared by 3 bases and J by 4 bases, with 9 bases between. CDR3 bases: TGTGCCAGCAGCTTGACAGGCCGCTATGGCTACACCTTC. Translating it yields CASSLTGRYGYTF.

Here the CDR3 reads CASSPYSGVKDTQYF. Here the CDR3 DNA reads TGTGCCAGCAGCCCCTACTCGGGAGTCAAAGATACGCAGTATTTT. The genes are TRBV11-2 and TRBJ2-3; possibly TRBD2 for D (6 bases). The germline CDR1 and CDR2 sequences are SGHAT and FQNNGV. This CDR3 contains 15 residues. V lost 5 bases to trimming and J lost 5 bases, with 17 bases between them.

V and J are TRBV7-2 and TRBJ1-6, with D uncertain. CDR1 and CDR2 from the germline V gene are SGHTA and FQGNSA. This CDR3 has 13 residues. Between the trimmed V and J ends, which lost 2 bases and 8 bases, there was a span of 7 bases. CDR3 bases: TGTGCCAGCAGCTTAAGCTACGATTCACCCCTCCACTTT. Encoded protein: CASSLSYDSPLHF.

This clone was observed a handful of times. The CDR3 nucleotides read TGTGCCAGTACTACCCCAGGGCTTGGAACTGAAGCTTTCTTT. This gives the protein CASTTPGLGTEAFF. V gene TRBV19 combines with J gene TRBJ1-1; perhaps TRBD1 as D (5 bases). CDR3 size: 14 residues. Germline V lookup: CDR1 LNHDA, CDR2 SQIVND (reference sequence). Trimming removed 7 bases from V and 5 bases from J, with 17 bases in between.

A remark on this clone: Other nucleotide sequences in the sample specify the same CDR3. The CDR3, as DNA: TGCAGCGTGGAACCAGGGGGTGGCGAGCAGTACTTC. Its protein is CSVEPGGGEQYF. V gene TRBV29-1 combines with J gene TRBJ2-7, with TRBD1 matching over 7 bases. This CDR3 spans 12 amino acids. Germline lookup yields CDR1 SQVTM and CDR2 ANQGSEA. Germline trimming cut 6 bases from V and 6 bases from J; bases unmatched to any gene: 8.

This rearrangement joins TRBV5-1 to TRBJ2-1, with D perhaps TRBD1 (6 bases). The germline CDR1 and CDR2 sequences are SGHRS and YFSETQ. V lost 4 bases, J lost 1 base, and 12 bases lay in between. The CDR3 is 15 amino acids. CDR3 protein: CASSKTGQSYNEQFF. The CDR3, as DNA: TGCGCCAGCAGCAAGACAGGTCAGTCCTACAATGAGCAGTTCTTC.

V is TRBV15 and J is TRBJ2-7; D may be TRBD1 (5 bases). V was cut by 0 bases and J by 6 bases, with 15 bases left in between. Germline CDR1 is LNHNV and CDR2 is YYDKDF (reference sequence). The CDR3 loop spans 15 amino acids. The CDR3 protein is CATSRDWAGSVEQYF. In DNA, the CDR3 is TGTGCCACCAGCAGAGATTGGGCAGGGTCGGTCGAGCAGTACTTC.

This clone was observed a single time. The gene calls are TRBV9 and TRBJ1-1; no definite D call. Germline V CDR1 and CDR2: SGDLS, YYNGEE. V lost 4 bases and J 5 bases, leaving 12 bases between the germline ends. The CDR3 is 13 amino acids. The CDR3 protein is CASSPHGVTEAFF. DNA of the CDR3: TGTGCCAGCAGCCCCCACGGGGTGACTGAAGCTTTCTTT.

The V and J genes are TRBV6-1 and TRBJ1-2; 7 nucleotides agree with TRBD1. V dropped 6 bases and J dropped 5; count of bases not matched to a gene: 9. The length of the CDR3 is 14 residues. Per the germline V gene, CDR1 is MNHNS and CDR2 is SASEGT. DNA for the CDR3: TGTGCCAGCAGGAACAGGGGAACAAAATATGGCTACACCTTC. The encoded protein is CASRNRGTKYGYTF.

The rearrangement joins TRBV24-1 to TRBJ2-3; possible D gene TRBD2, 5 bases. The CDR3 has 14 residues. The ends were cut back, 4 bases at V and 7 bases at J, with 14 bases in the middle. Per the germline V gene, CDR1 is KGHDR and CDR2 is SFDVKD. CDR3 nucleotides: TGTGCCACCAGTGACCCCCGGGAAGCCTATACGCAGTATTTT. Translated: CATSDPREAYTQYF.